The 19 T cell receptor beta chains presented below share a single source sample, sequenced in a study of immune evolution from preneoplasia to lung adenocarcinoma. The assay was immunoSEQ multiplex PCR, and TCRdb's table has in-frame clones only and misses some. The sample contains 25,000 or so clones, about 76% of which appear only once. Source material: FFPE invasive lung adenocarcinoma tissue. The receptors stem from a person between 55 and 69 years old with invasive lung adenocarcinoma. Some clones in this sample may be carry-over from other donors' samples.

The rearrangement joins TRBV30 to TRBJ2-5; D is perhaps TRBD2 (5 bases). The CDR3 covers 11 residues. The V and J ends lost 5 bases and 7 bases respectively, with 11 bases between them. The germline CDR1 and CDR2 sequences are GTSNPN and SVGIG (reference sequence). CDR3 in amino acids: CAWYGVGTQYF. In DNA, the CDR3 is TGTGCCTGGTACGGGGTTGGGACCCAGTACTTC.

V is TRBV14 and J is TRBJ2-1; a possible D gene is TRBD2 (5 bases). The CDR3 contains 15 residues. The V and J ends lost 0 bases and 4 bases respectively, with 10 bases between them. Germline V gives CDR1 SGHDN, CDR2 FVKESK. CDR3 nucleotides: TGTGCCAGCAGCCAAGACGGGGAGCGGTACAATGAGCAGTTCTTC. This translates into CASSQDGERYNEQFF.

This clone was seen just once. The rearrangement joins TRBV19 to TRBJ1-6; D remains ambiguous. This CDR3 has 13 amino acids. CDR1 and CDR2 (germline): LNHDA, SQIVND (reference sequence). Between the trimmed V and J ends, which lost 7 bases and 5 bases, there was a span of 9 bases. The CDR3 DNA sequence: TGTGCCAGTAATTTGGCGAATAATTCACCCCTCCACTTT. Translated: CASNLANNSPLHF.

The chain uses TRBV27 and TRBJ2-7; 12 bases line up with TRBD2. Germline-derived CDR1 and CDR2 are MNHEY and SMNVEV (reference sequence). Germline trimming cut 10 bases from V and 5 bases from J; bases unmatched to any gene: 9. The length of the CDR3 is 14 residues. The DNA for the CDR3 is TGTGCCACCCGAAGACTAGCGGGGGCCCACGAGCAGTACTTC. Its protein product is CATRRLAGAHEQYF.

V and J are TRBV5-1 and TRBJ1-1; TRBD1 matches at 10 bases. Germline values: CDR1 SGHRS, CDR2 YFSETQ. The CDR3 loop spans 14 amino acids. The ends lost 4 bases at V and 7 bases at J; junction bases unmatched: 7. The CDR3: CASSRDRGLIEAFF. The CDR3 region has the DNA TGCGCCAGCAGCCGAGACAGGGGGCTTATTGAAGCTTTCTTT.

The gene calls are TRBV2 and TRBJ2-2, with 9 bases matching TRBD2. The V and J ends lost 6 bases and 7 bases, in that order; junction bases with no gene match: 9. Germline V gene data show CDR1 as SNHLY and CDR2 as FYNNEI. This CDR3 has 15 amino acids. The CDR3 loop reads CASRRTSEVGGELFF. The CDR3 nucleotides read TGTGCCAGCAGACGGACTAGCGAGGTGGGCGGGGAGCTGTTTTTT.

In this sample, this clone turned up a few times. The chain links TRBV6-5 to TRBJ1-1; tentatively, D is TRBD1 (5 bases). The CDR3 totals 14 residues. Trimming left V 5 bases short and J 5 bases short, with 15 bases between. Germline CDR1 and CDR2: MNHEY and SVGAGI. Here the CDR3 DNA reads TGTGCCAGCAGTGTTAGAGGGGCGCAAACTGAAGCTTTCTTT. Translating gives CASSVRGAQTEAFF.

The sample holds a few counts of this clone. This specimen includes other DNA sequences encoding the same CDR3. This sequence joins TRBV6-1 and TRBJ2-7, with TRBD1 as a possible D gene (5 bases). Trimming removed 3 bases from V and 0 bases from J, with 9 bases in between. The CDR3 covers 14 residues. Germline-derived CDR1 and CDR2 are MNHNS and SASEGT. CDR3 coding DNA: TGTGCCAGCAGTGACAGGGTCGGCTCCTACGAGCAGTACTTC. Translating it yields CASSDRVGSYEQYF.

In regard to this clone: The junction does not match germline at one end; this may be a read error. The rearrangement links TRBV7-7 to TRBJ1-5, with no clear D. Germline CDR1 and CDR2: SSHAT and FNYEAQ (reference sequence). CDR3 length equals 15 residues. CDR3 in DNA: TGTGCTAGCAGCTGCTGCCGGCGAAGCAATCAGCCCCAGCATTTT. Encoded protein: CASSCCRRSNQPQHF. Supplemented by reference TRBV7-7 and TRBJ1-5, the full variable domain reads GAGVSQSPRYKVTKRGQDVTLRCDPISSHATLYWYQQALGQGPEFLTYFNYEAQPDKSGLPSDRFSAERPEGSISTLTIQRTEQRDSAMYRCASSCCRRSNQPQHFGDGTRLSIL.

This clone has just a few counts. The chain combines TRBV5-1 with TRBJ2-1; the match to TRBD2 covers 12 bases. V trimming: 0 bases; J trimming: 9 bases; junction bases outside the gene matches: 7. This CDR3 contains 16 residues. The germline gives CDR1 SGHRS, CDR2 YFSETQ. CDR3 DNA: TGCGCCAGCAGCTTGGGGTCTAGCGGGAGGGCCCCTGAGCAGTTCTTC. Translated: CASSLGSSGRAPEQFF.

The chain recombines TRBV19 with TRBJ2-2; 8 positions match TRBD1. CDR3 length equals 16 residues. Germline V lookup: CDR1 LNHDA, CDR2 SQIVND (reference sequence). V was clipped by 6 bases and J by 2 bases; unmatched bases: 8. The DNA of the CDR3 is TGTGCCAGTAGAACCGACAGGGGCGGTAACACCGGGGAGCTGTTTTTT. This translates into CASRTDRGGNTGELFF.

This clone was recorded a few times. This sequence joins TRBV28 and TRBJ1-4, with D possibly TRBD1 on 5 matching bases. Germline CDR1 reads MDHEN; CDR2 reads SYDVKM. V was pared by 3 bases and J by 5 bases, with 10 bases between. The CDR3 covers 14 residues. The CDR3 sequence: CASSFTDTNEKLFF. CDR3 nucleotides: TGTGCCAGCAGTTTTACGGACACAAATGAAAAACTGTTTTTT. Using reference TRBV28 and TRBJ1-4 for the parts outside the CDR3, the full variable domain is DVKVTQSSRYLVKRTGEKVFLECVQDMDHENMFWYRQDPGLGLRLIYFSYDVKMKEKGDIPEGYSVSREKKERFSLILESASTNQTSMYLCASSFTDTNEKLFFGSGTQLSVL.

This chain links TRBV19 with TRBJ2-7, with TRBD1 as a possible D gene (5 bases). V was cut by 1 base and J by 2 bases, with 12 bases left in between. The CDR3 loop spans 15 amino acids. The germline gives CDR1 LNHDA, CDR2 SQIVND (reference sequence). The chain's CDR3 is CASSIAIDRAYEQYF. CDR3 coding DNA: TGTGCCAGTAGTATAGCTATCGACAGAGCCTACGAGCAGTACTTC.

The chain links TRBV6-6 to TRBJ2-7; D gene ambiguous. The CDR3 consists of 13 residues. Germline values: CDR1 MNHNY, CDR2 SVGAGI (reference sequence). V was shortened by 8 bases and J by 0 bases, with 11 bases between the two germline ends. The DNA of the CDR3 is TGTGCCAGCGCCGATCGGAGCTCCTACGAGCAGTACTTC. This sequence encodes CASADRSSYEQYF.

This clone was observed a few times. V and J are TRBV7-6 and TRBJ2-2; D perhaps matches TRBD2 (5 bases). Trimming pared 3 bases from V and 4 bases from J, leaving 9 bases between. The germline V gene has CDR1 SGHVS and CDR2 FNYEAQ. This CDR3 comprises 14 residues. CDR3 in amino acids: CASSLGVSTGELFF. CDR3 in DNA: TGTGCCAGCAGCTTGGGAGTTAGCACCGGGGAGCTGTTTTTT.

This sequence joins TRBV7-2 and TRBJ2-6; D possibly corresponds to TRBD1 (7 bases). The ends were cut back, 5 bases at V and 2 bases at J, with 19 bases in the middle. Germline V lookup: CDR1 SGHTA, CDR2 FQGNSA. CDR3 length: 18 residues. The CDR3, as DNA: TGTGCCAGCAGCCCCCCGTGGAGGGGGCGGGCTGGGGCCAACGTCCTGACTTTC. Translated: CASSPPWRGRAGANVLTF.

The chain employs TRBV29-1 and TRBJ2-7; 8 bases are shared with TRBD1. Per the germline V gene, CDR1 is SQVTM and CDR2 is ANQGSEA. J lost 7 bases, V lost 3 bases, and 11 bases had no gene match. The CDR3 sequence is 14 residues long. CDR3 amino acids: CSVDSTGASGEQYF. CDR3 in DNA: TGCAGCGTTGATTCGACAGGGGCGAGTGGAGAGCAGTACTTC.

The chain links TRBV19 to TRBJ1-5, with 8 positions matching TRBD1. Trimming at V came to 7 bases and at J to 7 bases, leaving 9 bases not matched to a gene. This CDR3 has 14 residues. Germline values: CDR1 LNHDA, CDR2 SQIVND (reference sequence). The chain's CDR3 is CASKRDRGVQPQHF. For the CDR3, the DNA is TGTGCCAGTAAGCGCGACAGGGGAGTACAGCCCCAGCATTTT.

The V and J genes are TRBV7-2 and TRBJ1-5, with D maybe TRBD1 (6 bases). V lost 8 bases and J lost 6, with 17 bases in between. CDR1 and CDR2 from the germline V gene are SGHTA and FQGNSA. The CDR3 is 14 amino acids. CDR3 in DNA: TGTGCCAGCCAAGGGGGGGGGTTGGGTCAGCCCCAGCATTTT. This gives the protein CASQGGGLGQPQHF.